One and the same sample provided the 6 T cell receptor beta chains below, sequenced in a study of shared clonotypes between healthy human individuals. Clones were read by immunoSEQ multiplex PCR, and TCRdb kept only the in-frame ones, dropping some. The data hold about 2 million clones, with 85% to 95% observed a single time. Input material: naive CD4+ T cells sorted from blood. Documented subset: CD45RA+ positively selected. These receptor sequences come from a man aged 18 to 29 in good health.

This sequence joins TRBV28 and TRBJ1-2; D gene unclear. V gave up 6 bases and J gave up 2 bases, with 19 bases separating them. The V gene's germline CDR1 is MDHEN and CDR2 SYDVKM. The CDR3 length is 16 residues. CDR3 DNA: TGTGCCAGCAGCGTGGATGGGCAGAAGAGGAACTATGGCTACACCTTC. This codes for CASSVDGQKRNYGYTF.

This rearrangement joins TRBV7-9 to TRBJ1-4; D call uncertain. The CDR3 covers 14 residues. V was clipped by 5 bases and J by 5 bases, with 12 bases between them. Per germline, CDR1 SEHNR and CDR2 FQNEAQ (reference sequence). The CDR3 loop is CASSGSLLNEKLFF. In DNA form, the CDR3 reads TGTGCCAGCAGCGGTAGCCTGTTGAATGAAAAACTGTTTTTT.

The chain uses TRBV10-3 and TRBJ1-6; D is uncertain. Germline lookup yields CDR1 ENHRY and CDR2 SYGVKD. Between the trimmed V and J ends, which lost 10 bases and 4 bases, there was a span of 14 bases. CDR3 size: 14 residues. The CDR3 DNA follows: TGTGCCACGACGGTGAACAGTTATAATTCACCCCTCCACTTT. Amino acids: CATTVNSYNSPLHF.

This clone was counted a single time. J is TRBJ1-1 and V is TRBV6-1; the match to TRBD1 covers 7 bases. V lost 10 bases to trimming and J lost 3 bases; unmatched junction nucleotides: 11. Germline CDR1 is MNHNS and CDR2 is SASEGT. The CDR3 has 14 residues. Written as DNA, the CDR3 is TGTGCCATCAGGATCGGGACAGTCGACACTGAAGCTTTCTTT. Protein sequence: CAIRIGTVDTEAFF.

The V and J genes are TRBV7-2 and TRBJ1-2, with D maybe TRBD1 (6 bases). V lost 5 bases, J lost 5 bases, and 12 bases lay in between. This CDR3 has 13 amino acids. From germline, CDR1 is SGHTA and CDR2 FQGNSA. The CDR3 protein is CASSHGQTYGYTF. In DNA form, the CDR3 reads TGTGCCAGCAGCCACGGACAGACTTATGGCTACACCTTC.

The V gene is TRBV7-2, the J gene TRBJ2-1; 9 bases are shared with TRBD2. CDR3 length: 16 amino acids. The J segment lost 4 bases and the V segment lost 2 bases, leaving 6 bases of the junction unmatched. Germline V gene lookup returns CDR1 SGHTA and CDR2 FQGNSA. The CDR3 reads CASSLILAGLYNEQFF. In DNA form, the CDR3 reads TGTGCCAGCAGCTTAATCCTAGCGGGACTGTACAATGAGCAGTTCTTC.